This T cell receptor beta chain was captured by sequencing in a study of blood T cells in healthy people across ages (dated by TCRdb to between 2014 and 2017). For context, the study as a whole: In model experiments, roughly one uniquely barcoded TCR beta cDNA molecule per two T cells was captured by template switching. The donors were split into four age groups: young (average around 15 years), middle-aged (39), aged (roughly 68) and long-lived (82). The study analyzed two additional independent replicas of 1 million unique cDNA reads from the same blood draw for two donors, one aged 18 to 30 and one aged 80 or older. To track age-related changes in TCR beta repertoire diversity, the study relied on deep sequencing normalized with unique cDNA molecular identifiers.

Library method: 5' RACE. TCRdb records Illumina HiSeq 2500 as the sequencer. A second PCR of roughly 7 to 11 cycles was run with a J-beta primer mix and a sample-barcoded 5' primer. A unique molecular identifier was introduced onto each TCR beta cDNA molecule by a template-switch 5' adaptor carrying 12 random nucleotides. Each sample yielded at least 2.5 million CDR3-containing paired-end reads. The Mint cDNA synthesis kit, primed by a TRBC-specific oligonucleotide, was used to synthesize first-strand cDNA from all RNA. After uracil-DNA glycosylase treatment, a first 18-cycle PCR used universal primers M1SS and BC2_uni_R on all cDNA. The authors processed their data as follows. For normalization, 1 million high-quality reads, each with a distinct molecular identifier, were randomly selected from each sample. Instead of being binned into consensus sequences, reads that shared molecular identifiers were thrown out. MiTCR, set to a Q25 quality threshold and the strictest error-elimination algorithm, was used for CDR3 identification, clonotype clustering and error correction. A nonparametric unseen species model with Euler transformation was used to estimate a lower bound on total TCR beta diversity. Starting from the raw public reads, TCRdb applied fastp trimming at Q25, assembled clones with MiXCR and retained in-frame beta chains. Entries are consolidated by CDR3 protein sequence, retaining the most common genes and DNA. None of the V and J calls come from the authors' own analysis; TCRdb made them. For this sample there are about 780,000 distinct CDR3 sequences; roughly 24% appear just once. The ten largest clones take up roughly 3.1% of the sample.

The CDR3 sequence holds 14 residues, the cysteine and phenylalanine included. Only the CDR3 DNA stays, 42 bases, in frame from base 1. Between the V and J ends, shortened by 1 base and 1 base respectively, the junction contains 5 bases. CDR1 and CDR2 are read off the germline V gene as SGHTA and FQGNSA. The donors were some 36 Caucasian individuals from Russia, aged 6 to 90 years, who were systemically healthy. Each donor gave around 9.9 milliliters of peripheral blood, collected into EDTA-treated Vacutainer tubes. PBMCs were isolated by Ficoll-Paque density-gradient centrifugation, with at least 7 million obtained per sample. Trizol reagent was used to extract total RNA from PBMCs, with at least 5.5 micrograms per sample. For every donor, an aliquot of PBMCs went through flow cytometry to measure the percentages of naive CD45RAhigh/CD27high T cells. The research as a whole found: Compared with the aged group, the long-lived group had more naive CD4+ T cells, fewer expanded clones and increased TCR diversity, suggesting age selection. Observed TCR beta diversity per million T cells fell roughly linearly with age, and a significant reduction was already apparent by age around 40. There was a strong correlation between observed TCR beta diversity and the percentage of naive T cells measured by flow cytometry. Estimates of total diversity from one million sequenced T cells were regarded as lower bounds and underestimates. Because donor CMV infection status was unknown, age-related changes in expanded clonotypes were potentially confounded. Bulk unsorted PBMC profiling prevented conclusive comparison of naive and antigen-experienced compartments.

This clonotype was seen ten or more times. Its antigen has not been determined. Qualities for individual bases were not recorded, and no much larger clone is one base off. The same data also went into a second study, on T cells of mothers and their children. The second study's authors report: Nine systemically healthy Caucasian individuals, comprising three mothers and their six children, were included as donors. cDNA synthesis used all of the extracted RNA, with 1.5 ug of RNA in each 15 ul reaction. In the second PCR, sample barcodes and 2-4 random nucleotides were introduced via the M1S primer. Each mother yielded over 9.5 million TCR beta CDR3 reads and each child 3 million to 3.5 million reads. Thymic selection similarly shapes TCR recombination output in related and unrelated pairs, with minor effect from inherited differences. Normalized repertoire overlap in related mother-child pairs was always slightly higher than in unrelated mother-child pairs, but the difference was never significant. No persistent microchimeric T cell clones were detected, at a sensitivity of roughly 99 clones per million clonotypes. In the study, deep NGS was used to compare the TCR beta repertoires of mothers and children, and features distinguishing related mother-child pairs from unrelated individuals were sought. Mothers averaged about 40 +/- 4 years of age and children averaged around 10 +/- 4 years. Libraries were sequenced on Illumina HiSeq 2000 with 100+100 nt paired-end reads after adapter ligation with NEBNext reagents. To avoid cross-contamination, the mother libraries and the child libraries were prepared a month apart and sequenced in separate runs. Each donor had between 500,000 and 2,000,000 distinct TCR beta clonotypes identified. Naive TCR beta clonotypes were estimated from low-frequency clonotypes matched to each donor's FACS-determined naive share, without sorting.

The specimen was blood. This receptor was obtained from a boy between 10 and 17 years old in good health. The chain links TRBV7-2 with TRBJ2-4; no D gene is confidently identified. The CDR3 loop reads CASSLGQAKNIQYF. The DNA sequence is TGTGCCAGCAGCTTAGGTCAGGCCAAAAACATTCAGTACTTC.